This entry concerns a single T cell receptor (beta chain). Antigen: not known. These data come from a study of immune heterogeneity within non-small cell lung tumors. Study outcomes and limitations: The high-frequency T-cell receptor beta clonotypes mostly did not match up between individual patients. Locally, T-cell clonality showed a moderate but significant correlation with tumor mutational burden measured at the same site (R about 0.3).

The V gene lost 0 bases and the J gene lost 2 bases, with 11 bases spanning the gap. Germline lookup yields CDR1 MGHRA and CDR2 YSYEKL. CDR3 length: 16 amino acids. Multiplex PCR was performed with 32 V and 13 J primers, and it amplified TCR beta CDR3. MiXCR, run by TCRdb on the multiplex PCR reads, gives a single entry per CDR3 protein. The data contain 15,000 to 20,000 distinct CDR3 sequences, 25% to 35% of them singletons. Template material comprised bulk tumor genomic DNA at approximately 540 ng per sample. From each primary tumor, several far-apart biopsies were obtained during surgery. Each patient presented with untreated, newly diagnosed non-small cell lung cancer and received curative surgery. Patients newly diagnosed with non-small cell lung cancer and having curative-intent surgery served as donors.

The clonotype comes from a man aged 35-49 years with non-small cell lung cancer. J is TRBJ1-5 and V is TRBV4-1, with a weak D call TRBD1 (6 bases). The sample comprised lung tumor tissue. The CDR3 sequence is CASSQDWAGGNQPQHF. The CDR3 DNA follows: TGCGCCAGCAGCCAAGATTGGGCAGGGGGCAATCAGCCCCAGCATTTT.